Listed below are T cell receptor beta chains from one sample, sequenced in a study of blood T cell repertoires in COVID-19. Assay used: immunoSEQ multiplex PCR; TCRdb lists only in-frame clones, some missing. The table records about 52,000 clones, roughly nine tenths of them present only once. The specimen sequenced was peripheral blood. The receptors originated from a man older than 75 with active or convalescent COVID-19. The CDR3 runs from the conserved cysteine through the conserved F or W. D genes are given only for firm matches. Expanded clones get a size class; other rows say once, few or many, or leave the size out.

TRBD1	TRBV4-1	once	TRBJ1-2	TGCGCCAGCACCCCGGGACAGGAAAACTATGGCTACACCTTC	CASTPGQENYGYTF
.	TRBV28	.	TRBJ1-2	TGTGCCAGCAGTTCGGTAGCCAGGGTATTTGGCTATGGCTACACCTTC	CASSSVARVFGYGYTF
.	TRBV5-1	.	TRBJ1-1	TGCGCCAGCAGCTCCGGACACCTGAGGAACACTGAAGCTTTCTTT	CASSSGHLRNTEAFF
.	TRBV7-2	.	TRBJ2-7	TGTGCCAGCAGCTTAAACTCTGGGGCCTCCTACGAGCAGTACTTC	CASSLNSGASYEQYF
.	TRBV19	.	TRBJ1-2	TGTGCCGTCGGACAGTATGGCTACACCTTC	CAVGQYGYTF
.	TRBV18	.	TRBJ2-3	TGTGCCAGCTCACCAACGCTAGCAGCAACGGGCACAGATACGCAGTATTTT	CASSPTLAATGTDTQYF
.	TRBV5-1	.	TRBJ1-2	TGCGCCAGTAGCCTAGTGGAGGCGGGCGGCTACACCTTC	CASSLVEAGGYTF
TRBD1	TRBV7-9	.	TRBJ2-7	TGTGCCAGCAGCCCGGGACAGGGTTCTAGAAAGCAGTACTTC	CASSPGQGSRKQYF
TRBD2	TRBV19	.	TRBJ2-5	TGTGCCAGTAGTGTTGAAGCGGGGGGTAGGTGGCAAGAGACCCAGTACTTC	CASSVEAGGRWQETQYF
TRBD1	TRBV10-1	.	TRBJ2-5	TGCGCCAGCAGTGAGTCTGACAGGGCCCAGACCCAGTACTTC	CASSESDRAQTQYF
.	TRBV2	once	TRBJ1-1	TGTGCCAGCAGTGGCCGACACCACACTGAAGCTTTCTTT	CASSGRHHTEAFF
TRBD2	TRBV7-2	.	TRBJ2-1	TGTGCCAGCAGCTGGACTAGCGGGAGTGGCAATGAGCAGTTCTTC	CASSWTSGSGNEQFF
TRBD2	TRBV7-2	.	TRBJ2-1	TGTGCCAGCAGCTTAGTATCCGGGGAGGGATACAATGAGCAGTTCTTC	CASSLVSGEGYNEQFF
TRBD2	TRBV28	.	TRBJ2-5	TGTGCCAGCAGTCAACTAGCGGGGGGATGGCGGGAGACCCAGTACTTC	CASSQLAGGWRETQYF
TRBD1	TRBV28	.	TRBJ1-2	TGTGCCAGCAGTCGCGAGGGGGCGCGAGGCTACACCTTC	CASSREGARGYTF
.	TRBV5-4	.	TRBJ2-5	TGTGCCAGCAGCGCCAGCGCCGAAGAGACCCAGTACTTC	CASSASAEETQYF
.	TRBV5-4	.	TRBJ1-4	TGTGCCAGCAGCTGGGACACCGCAACTAATGAAAAACTGTTTTTT	CASSWDTATNEKLFF
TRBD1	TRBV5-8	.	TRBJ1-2	TGTGCCAGCAGCCGACAGGGACTTAACTATGGCTACACCTTC	CASSRQGLNYGYTF
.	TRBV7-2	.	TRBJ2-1	TGTGCCAGCAGCTTAGCGGGGAGCTCCTACAATGAGCAGTTCTTC	CASSLAGSSYNEQFF
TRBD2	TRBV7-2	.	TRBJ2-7	TGTGCCAGCAGCGGGGGACTAGCGGGGGCCTACGAGCAGTACTTC	CASSGGLAGAYEQYF
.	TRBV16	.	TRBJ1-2	TGTGCCAGCTCCCGGGAGGGTTGGAACTATGGCTACACCTTC	CASSREGWNYGYTF
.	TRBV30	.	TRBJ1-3	TGTGCCTGGAGGCGGGGCAGCCGCTCTGGAAACACCATATATTTT	CAWRRGSRSGNTIYF
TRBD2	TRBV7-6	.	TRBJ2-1	TGTGCCAGCAGCCCGGGGACTAGCGGGAGCCAGAATGAGCAGTTCTTC	CASSPGTSGSQNEQFF
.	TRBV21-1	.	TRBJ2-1	TGTGCCAGCAGCAAAGAGCTAGCGGGGGCCCTCGATGAGCAGTTCTTC	CASSKELAGALDEQFF
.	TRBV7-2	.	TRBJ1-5	TGTGCCAGCAGCTTACCCGGGGGGATAAATCAGCCCCAGCATTTT	CASSLPGGINQPQHF
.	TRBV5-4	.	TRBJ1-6	TGTGCCAGCACTGACTCCGGGACTAGGAATTCACCCCTCCACTTT	CASTDSGTRNSPLHF
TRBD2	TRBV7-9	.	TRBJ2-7	TGTGCCAGCAGCTTAGGGACTAGCGAGACCTACGAGCAGTACTTC	CASSLGTSETYEQYF
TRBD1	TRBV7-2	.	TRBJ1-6	TGTGCCAGCAGCGATACGGGACAGATAAATTCACCCCTCCACTTT	CASSDTGQINSPLHF
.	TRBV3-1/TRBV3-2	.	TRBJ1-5	TGTGCCAGCAGCCAAGGGCAGGGCAATCAGCCCCAGCATTTT	CASSQGQGNQPQHF
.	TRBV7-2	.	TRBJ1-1	TGTGCCAGCAGCTTGGGGACACGCCCTTCGTCAGCAGCTTTCTTT	CASSLGTRPSSAAFF
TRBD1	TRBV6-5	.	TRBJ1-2	TGTGCCAGCAGTTACGGATTTACAGGGGTGGTAGGCTACACCTTC	CASSYGFTGVVGYTF
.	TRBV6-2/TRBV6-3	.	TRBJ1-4	TGTGCCAGCAGTTACTCAGGGGGAAAACTGTTTTTT	CASSYSGGKLFF
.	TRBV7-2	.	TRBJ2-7	TGTGCCAGCAGCTTAGAGGGGGTATCCTACGAGCAGTACTTC	CASSLEGVSYEQYF
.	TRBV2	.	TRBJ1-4	TGTGCCAGCAGTGAGACAGCCTTTAATGAAAAACTGTTTTTT	CASSETAFNEKLFF
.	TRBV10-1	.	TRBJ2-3	TGCGCCAGCAGTGGTTCGACGGGAGTCGAAGATACGCAGTATTTT	CASSGSTGVEDTQYF
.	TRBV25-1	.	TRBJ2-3	TGTGCCAGCGGCCACACAGATACGCAGTATTTT	CASGHTDTQYF
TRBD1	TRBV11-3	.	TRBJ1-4	TGTGCCAGCAGCCCCAGGGGGGTAACTAATGAAAAACTGTTTTTT	CASSPRGVTNEKLFF
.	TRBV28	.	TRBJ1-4	TGTGCCAGCAGTTCAGGGGCAAGTAGTGAAAAACTGTTTTTT	CASSSGASSEKLFF
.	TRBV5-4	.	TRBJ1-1	TGTGCCAGCAGCTCTGGTGCTCCTAGGAACACTGAAGCTTTCTTT	CASSSGAPRNTEAFF
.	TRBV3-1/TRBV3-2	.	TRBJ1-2	TGTGCCAGCAGCCAGAATGGGGGCTCGGCCTATGGCTACACCTTC	CASSQNGGSAYGYTF
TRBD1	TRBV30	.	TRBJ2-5	TGTGCCTGGAGTCCGAAAGGACAGGGTAGGATGGAGACCCAGTACTTC	CAWSPKGQGRMETQYF
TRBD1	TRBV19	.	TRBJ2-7	TGTGCCAGTAGTACCGGACAGGTATCACTTTACTACGAGCAGTACTTC	CASSTGQVSLYYEQYF
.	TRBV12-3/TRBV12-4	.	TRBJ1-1	TGTGCCAGCAGTTTATATGGTGCGGTAGGAGCTTTCTTT	CASSLYGAVGAFF
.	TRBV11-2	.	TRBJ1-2	TGTGCCAGCAGCTCCCGAGGAGAGCATGGCTACACCTTC	CASSSRGEHGYTF
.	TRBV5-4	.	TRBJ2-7	TGTGCCAGCAGCCCGGGGAGGGGGACGCCGGCACTCTACGAGCAGTACTTC	CASSPGRGTPALYEQYF
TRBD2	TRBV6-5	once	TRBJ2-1	TGTGCCAGCAGGAGACTAGCGTCCAATGAGCAGTTCTTC	CASRRLASNEQFF
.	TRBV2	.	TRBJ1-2	TGTGCCAGCAGTGAAAGGCGGGGGCAGGGCTATGGCTACACCTTC	CASSERRGQGYGYTF
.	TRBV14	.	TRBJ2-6	TGTGCCAGCAGCCCTAGATACTCTGGGGCCAACGTCCTGACTTTC	CASSPRYSGANVLTF
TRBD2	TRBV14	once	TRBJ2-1	TGTGCCAGCAGCCGAGCGGGGGGACTCTACAATGAGCAGTTCTTC	CASSRAGGLYNEQFF
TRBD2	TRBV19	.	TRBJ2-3	TGTGCCAGTAGTCCGACCCCTCTAGCGGGTACGCAGTATTTT	CASSPTPLAGTQYF
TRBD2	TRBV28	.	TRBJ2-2	TGTGCCAGCAGCCCTCCGGGGGGGCCCGGGGAGCTGTTTTTT	CASSPPGGPGELFF
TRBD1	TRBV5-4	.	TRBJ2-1	TGTGCCAGCGGACAGGATTACAATGAGCAGTTCTTC	CASGQDYNEQFF
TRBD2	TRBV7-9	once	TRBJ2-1	TGTGCCAGCAGCCCGGGACTAGCGGACCTAACGCAGTTCTTC	CASSPGLADLTQFF
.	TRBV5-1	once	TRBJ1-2	TGCGCCAGCAGCTTGGGCAGCGTCCTCTATGGCTACACCTTC	CASSLGSVLYGYTF
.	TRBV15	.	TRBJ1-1	TGTGCCACCAGCAGAGTTGGAGGGGCCTCGGCTGAAGCTTTCTTT	CATSRVGGASAEAFF
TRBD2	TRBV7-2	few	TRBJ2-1	TGTGCCAGCAGCATCCCACGCGGGGGATACAATGAGCAGTTCTTC	CASSIPRGGYNEQFF
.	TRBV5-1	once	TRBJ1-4	TGCGCCAGCAGCTTGACAGGGTCTTACGAAAAACTGTTTTTT	CASSLTGSYEKLFF
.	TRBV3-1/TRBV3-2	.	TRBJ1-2	TGTGCCAGCAGCCAATACGGGGGAGGTAACTATGGCTACACCTTC	CASSQYGGGNYGYTF
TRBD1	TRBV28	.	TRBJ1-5	TGTGCCAGCAGGACAGGGGGCTTTAGCAATCAGCCCCAGCATTTT	CASRTGGFSNQPQHF